The entry below describes one TCR beta chain. The data belong to a study of blood T cell repertoires in COVID-19. Study as a whole: From T cells, B-cell-depleted T cells, or PBMCs came the material, which was cDNA or gDNA.

Profiling relied on immunoSEQ multiplex PCR, and the TCRdb table lists in-frame clones only, not all of them. The sample lists 350,000 to 450,000 clones; 87% were seen once. The CDR3 consists of 12 residues. Looked up from germline, CDR1 is GTSNPN and CDR2 is SVGIG (reference sequence). Trimming pared 3 bases from V and 8 bases from J, leaving 11 bases between. J is TRBJ2-1 and V is TRBV30, with TRBD2 as a possible D gene (5 bases). The sequence came from a man aged 35-49 years in a cohort exposed to, infected with or recovered from COVID-19 (not recorded which). The specimen was PBMCs or T cells enriched from blood (not recorded which). In nucleotides, the CDR3 is TGTGCCTGGAGCCGCGGGCGGGATGAGCAGTTCTTC. Amino acids: CAWSRGRDEQFF.